Included here is one T cell receptor (beta chain) sequence, with context. Its antigen is not known. The entry originates in a study of shared clonotypes between healthy human individuals. Study-wide context: Ranging from 18 to 49 in age, donors were two women and a few men. Study-level points and caveats: It was observed that roughly 5.4% of naive CD4 clonotypes were shared across a handful of donors.

CDR3 length: 15 residues. V was trimmed by 2 bases and J by 0 bases, leaving 9 bases between them. CDR1 and CDR2 from the germline V gene are SGDLS and YYNGEE. It was across several immunoSEQ plates that each subset's genomic DNA was evenly split. Here immunoSEQ multiplex PCR was the method, and the copy in TCRdb shows in-frame clones only, minus some. The sample has about 2.3 million clones, approximately 90% seen once. Only Caucasian adults living in Nashville, Tennessee made up the donor group. Sequenced sample: naive CD4+ T cells from PBMCs. Subset in this sample: CD45RA+ positively selected. This sequence was found in a man aged 18 to 29 in good health. Some clones in this sample may be carry-over from other donors' samples. V is TRBV9 and J is TRBJ1-3; D call uncertain. CDR3 protein: CASSVLENSGNTIYF. CDR3 DNA: TGTGCCAGCAGCGTTTTAGAGAACTCTGGAAACACCATATATTTT.